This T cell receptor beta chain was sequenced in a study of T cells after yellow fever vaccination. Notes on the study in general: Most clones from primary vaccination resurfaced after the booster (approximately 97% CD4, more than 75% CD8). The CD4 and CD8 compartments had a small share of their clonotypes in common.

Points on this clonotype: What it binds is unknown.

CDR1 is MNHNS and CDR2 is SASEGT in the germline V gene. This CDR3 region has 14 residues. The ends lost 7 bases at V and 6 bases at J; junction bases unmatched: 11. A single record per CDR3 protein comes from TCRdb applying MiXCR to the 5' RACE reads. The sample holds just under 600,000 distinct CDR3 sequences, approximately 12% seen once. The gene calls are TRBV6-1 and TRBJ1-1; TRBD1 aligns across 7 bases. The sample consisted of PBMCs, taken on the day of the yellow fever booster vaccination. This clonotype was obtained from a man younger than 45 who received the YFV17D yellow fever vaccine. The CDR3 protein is CASNDAGGSAEAFF. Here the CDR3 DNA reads TGTGCCAGCAACGACGCAGGGGGTAGCGCTGAAGCTTTCTTT.